This T cell receptor beta chain was documented in a study of cytomegalovirus exposure and HLA in healthy donors listed by TCRdb under 2017. About the study as a whole: An earlier analysis of some 500 of the donors reported approximately 300 Gb of sequence data and roughly 100 million unique TCR beta sequences from roughly 200 million T cells. An early release that covered 640 HLA-typed donors contained approximately 320 gigabases of sequencing data and approximately 85 million unique TCR sequences. Of the 300 to 500 genotyped donors, roughly 80% were placed in the genetic ancestry cluster associated with self-reported Caucasian donors. The study aimed to test whether signatures of past pathogen exposure could be identified by cataloging public T cell receptors. The T cell repertoires of 666 subjects were profiled by immunosequencing and related to cytomegalovirus serostatus. In addition to the first cohort of roughly 700 subjects, a separate validation cohort of under 150 different subjects was used. To predict cytomegalovirus infection status, the study combined high-throughput TCR immunosequencing, statistical association of individual TCRs with disease status, and machine learning. A later analysis re-analyzed previously published TCR beta repertoires from about 730 donors and added high-resolution HLA genotyping to study TCR occurrence patterns. In the later analysis, no new phenotypic data were used to find candidate immune exposures; instead, reliance was placed on TCR beta sequences and their occurrence across donors. In an earlier analysis of over 550 of the donors, high-throughput TCR beta sequencing was used to judge whether each TCR beta V gene segment behaved as functional or pseudogenic. Donor age, sex, ethnicity and CMV serostatus were compiled together with the repertoire data. In a later genetic analysis, genome-wide SNP genotypes for about 65% of the roughly 670 donors were used, and that subset was treated as a discovery cohort. All discovery cohort repertoires had been generated on a single sequencing platform. HLA typing included class I and class II loci at four-digit resolution. The number of donors typed differed by locus, with about 629-640 for A, B, C, DRB1 and DQB1, over 500 for DQA1, approximately 580 for DPA1, and around 450 for DPB1. A handful of DR-DQ haplotypes were handled as single units for association and clustering because linkage in the cohort was strong. Among 300 to 500 genotyped donors of the cohort, an average of roughly 230,000 unique TCR beta nucleotide sequences was sequenced per donor, of which about 19% were non-productive.

Notes on this clone: Its antigen is currently not known. There are no base qualities to consult, and no much larger clone falls within one base.

In total, approximately 610 healthy bone marrow donors made up the cohort. All cohort members were sampled while nominally healthy, although unrecorded immune exposures were likely present. The donor was CMV seronegative and was included in the group of 352 seronegative cohort members. Each donor provided a peripheral blood sample, and peripheral blood mononuclear cells were used for TCR beta sequencing. Genomic DNA was extracted from the blood cell samples with the Qiagen DNeasy Blood Extraction Kit. The CDR3 spans 13 residues, from the cysteine through the phenylalanine. The sequence is cut down to CDR3 DNA, 39 bases in frame from base 1. Relative to germline, V is 5 bases shorter and J is 3 bases shorter, with 9 bases between their ends. CDR1 and CDR2 are drawn from the germline V gene: SGHNT, YENEEA. Library generation was performed with the immunoSEQ multiplex PCR assay. For the multiplex PCR, a mixture combining 60 forward primers for TCR Vbeta segments and 13 reverse primers for TCR Jbeta segments was used. The CDR3 region of rearranged TCR beta genes was amplified from genomic DNA by a multiplex PCR assay. The amplified TCR beta libraries were sequenced on the Illumina HiSeq System as 87-base-pair reads. Regarding the original processing steps: A later analysis counted 65 million to 90 million unique TCR beta chains across the 666 repertoires, and 10 million to 11 million of these chains were shared by at least two donors. To remove PCR and sequencing errors, raw reads were error-corrected and collapsed into unique sequences using a nearest-neighbor algorithm that merged closely related sequences. V, D and J gene segments were assigned by aligning CDR3 sequences to IMGT reference sequences. For a sequence to be retained, at least a six-nucleotide match to both a V gene segment and a J gene segment was required. Rearrangements were classified as productive when the CDR3 lacked stop codons and remained in frame with V and J, and all other rearrangements were classified as non-productive. Following IMGT convention, CDR3 was defined as the stretch from the second conserved V-encoded cysteine to the conserved J-encoded phenylalanine. The earlier analysis of approximately 590 of the donors excluded any sequence lacking an unambiguous match to a single V gene segment. An earlier analysis of 550 to 650 of the donors classified V segments as functional when productive rearrangements were above 56.7% and as segregating when the standard deviation between donors was above 5%. To diagnose cytomegalovirus status from the catalog of TCR beta chain sequences, a statistical classification framework was built. A later analysis assigned V and J genes by comparing TCR nucleotide sequences with IMGT/GENE-DB human TR gene sequences. The TCRdist pipeline was used in a later analysis to assign CDR3 sequences and most-parsimonious VDJ recombination scenarios. A later analysis defined each TCR beta chain by its CDR3 amino acid sequence plus V-gene family, and excluded reads lacking a unique V-gene family. A later analysis removed 500 to 650 highly shared, low-generation-probability nucleotide sequences to deal with suspected cross-contamination and a sequencing artifact. In a later analysis, a clonal expansion index was calculated for each public chain from normalized within-repertoire ranks of inferred template counts. In a later analysis, generation probabilities were computed with a VDJ recombination model fitted to out-of-frame rearrangements, and the resulting probabilities were checked against IGoR. Hypergeometric tests were used in a later analysis to score TCR-TCR, TCR-HLA and TCR-CMV co-occurrence, with a repertoire-size bias correction applied to the TCR pairs. To estimate false discovery rates, a later analysis permuted the HLA or CMV assignments 20 times. In a later analysis, co-occurring TCRs were grouped using DBSCAN, with TCRdist sequence similarity added in when clustering inside HLA-allele-positive subsets. Repertoires with fewer than 30,000 or more than 120,000 public chains were left out of co-occurrence clustering, as were about five repertoires with anomalous nucleotide sharing. TCRdb limited this immuneACCESS table to in-frame rearrangements with V and J called. A share of clones is missing; checked studies link under half to unresolved V genes, and the rest is unexplained. V, J and clone size are taken as reported in that table, and D and trimming were inferred from the DNA itself. Within this sample are 75,000 to 85,000 clones, with over 60% of them counted one time only. The top ten clones comprise 0.9% to 1.2% of the sample.

Overall study outcomes, separate from this receptor: Linkage disequilibrium might explain the correlated functional status among segregating V segments, but an unknown experimental factor could not be excluded. According to a later genetic analysis, donors in an Asian-associated ancestry cluster had fewer N-insertions in productive TCRs than the approximately 630-donor mean. Because counts were too low, roughly 18 rarely observed V segments, including chromosome 9 orphons, were left out of the earlier analysis of about 620 of the donors. A further reported finding was that TCR beta sequences accurately predicted the HLA-A and HLA-B alleles for most subjects in the first cohort. According to a later analysis, TCR association rates differed among HLA loci, with DRB1 alleles showing the most associated TCRs and HLA-C alleles showing the fewest. In a later analysis, some 17,000 TCR beta sequences were associated with specific HLA alleles at a false discovery rate of 0.05. A later genetic analysis associated a missense DCLRE1C variant with V-gene and J-gene trimming of TCR beta chains, and an independent cohort replicated the association. When HLA alleles, especially DR and DQ, strongly co-occurred, attributing TCR associations to individual alleles was difficult. In this cohort, only TCR beta chains were sequenced, and detectable features were limited by the absence of alpha or paired-chain data. Some IMGT-functional V segments, including TRBV6-2 and TRBV6-3, could not be distinguished by the 87-base-pair reads and were therefore excluded. Several of the top co-occurrence clusters appeared to be linked to parvovirus B19, influenza, CMV and Epstein-Barr virus, according to a later analysis. Across donors, most TCR sequences were observed very rarely, whereas some public TCRs were present in many individuals. In both the original and validation cohorts, the classifier was reported to diagnose cytomegalovirus status with high specificity and sensitivity. Because HLA typing was unavailable for some donors at each locus, only the typed subset was used in association tests. Immune exposure information for the cohort was limited to CMV serostatus. A few of the identified cytomegalovirus-associated TCR beta chains were confirmed in vitro to be specific for cytomegalovirus antigens. In the study, approximately 160 TCR beta chains were listed as associated with cytomegalovirus. In an earlier analysis of around 600 of the donors, most TCR beta V segments were observed in productive rearrangements about 87% or about 30% of the time, broadly matching IMGT annotations. Roughly uniform sequencing depth across donors was assumed in presence/absence analyses, although this assumption may not hold. It was suggested by the authors that the approach could potentially be generalized to other disease states and immunological phenotypes. In a later analysis, HLA-associated TCR beta chains showed more clonal expansion and lower generation probabilities than non-associated chains that were equally common. A group of highly shared sequence variants was considered likely to be a technical artifact of the sequencing pipeline. Most CMV-associated TCR beta chains appeared to be HLA-restricted in a later analysis, and the HLA associations seemed to be driven largely by CMV exposure.

The clonotype comes from a male donor in good health and CMV-seronegative. The sequence is built from TRBV11-3 and TRBJ2-3, with TRBD1 perhaps the D gene, on 5 matching bases. Sequencing was carried out using PBMCs. The sequence in DNA is TGTGCCAGCAGCCCAGCAGGGACAGATACGCAGTATTTT. This codes for CASSPAGTDTQYF. The full variable domain, with segments outside the CDR3 supplied by the reference TRBV11-3 and TRBJ2-3 proteins, appears as EAGVVQSPRYKIIEKKQPVAFWCNPISGHNTLYWYLQNLGQGPELLIRYENEEAVDDSQLPKDRFSAERLKGVDSTLKIQPAELGDSAVYLCASSPAGTDTQYFGPGTRLTVL.